This paragraph covers one T cell receptor beta chain sequence. This record belongs to a study of control samples from healthy donors and cancer patients. V shed 7 bases and J 4 bases; nucleotides not matched to a gene: 8. In germline, CDR1 is ENHRY, CDR2 SYGVKD. There are 15 residues in the CDR3. TCRdb's copy holds only in-frame clones and misses some; the assay was immunoSEQ multiplex PCR. The sample consists of fewer than 500,000 clones, approximately 92% of them appearing once. The chain employs TRBV10-3 and TRBJ2-2; 8 positions agree with TRBD1. The sequenced sample consisted of PBMCs. The origin of this receptor is a man aged 40-49 years with head and neck cancer. CDR3 residues: CAIKSDRVGTGELFF. Here the CDR3 DNA reads TGTGCCATCAAGTCGGACAGGGTGGGCACCGGGGAGCTGTTTTTT.